This T cell receptor (beta chain) was captured in a study of blood T cells in healthy people across ages. The study's findings and limits: Both naive CD4+ cell counts and diversity were greater in long-lived donors than in aged donors.

Germline loops: CDR1 SGHRS, CDR2 YFSETQ. CDR3 size: 13 residues. Trimming stripped 0 bases from V and 6 bases from J, with 8 bases between. Every participating donor contributed 9.5 to 10 milliliters of peripheral blood through a draw. A J-beta primer mix and a sample-barcoded 5' primer were used in a second PCR of about 7 to 12 cycles. Each cDNA molecule carried a tag from a template-switch adaptor that contained 12 random nucleotides. MiXCR, run by TCRdb on the 5' RACE reads, gives a single entry per CDR3 protein. The table has around 870,000 distinct CDR3 sequences, 29% seen once. Comment on this clonotype: Its antigen is unidentified.

This sequence joins TRBV5-1 and TRBJ2-3; D uncertain. The TCR originated in a woman at least 80 years old in good health. Sequenced sample: blood. CDR3 in DNA: TGCGCCAGCAGCTTGGGAAGGTTGGATACGCAGTATTTT. Its protein product is CASSLGRLDTQYF.